The 8 T cell receptor beta chains below were found in one sample sequenced in a study of T-cell reconstitution after alpha-beta-depleted transplantation in children. The TCRbeta library was prepared with unique molecular identifiers. TCRdb ran MiXCR on the PCR reads and lists one entry per CDR3 protein. The profile shows about 600,000 distinct CDR3 sequences, 10% to 15% of them singletons. The input for sequencing was PBMCs, mostly from graft donor cells, taken 360 days after TCRalphabeta/CD19-depleted stem cell transplant. These receptors were taken from a male patient aged 5 to 17 who had a stem cell transplant for acute myeloid leukemia, so the T cells may come from the graft donor.

The chain employs TRBV18 and TRBJ1-6; no definite D call. This CDR3 is built from 14 residues. Germline assignment: CDR1 KGHSH and CDR2 LQKENI. The V and J ends lost 3 bases and 8 bases respectively, with 11 bases between them. CDR3 loop: CASSPAQVDSPLHF. CDR3 DNA sequence: TGTGCCAGCTCACCCGCCCAAGTTGATTCACCCCTCCACTTT.

This clonotype was recorded at least ten times. V and J are TRBV29-1 and TRBJ2-2, with 9 bases lining up with TRBD2. The J segment lost 3 bases and the V segment lost 7 bases, leaving 6 bases of the junction unmatched. Germline-derived CDR1 and CDR2 are SQVTM and ANQGSEA. There are 14 residues in the CDR3. CDR3 DNA sequence: TGCAGCGCTAGCGGGAAAGTCGACACCGGGGAGCTGTTTTTT. It specifies CSASGKVDTGELFF.

This clonotype was detected only a few times. The chain uses TRBV3-1 and TRBJ2-2; D is perhaps TRBD1 (6 bases). The CDR3 contains 16 residues. Germline loops: CDR1 LGHDT, CDR2 YNNKEL (reference sequence). Deletions cut 1 base from V and 3 bases from J, with 12 bases between. The CDR3 DNA follows: TGTGCCAGCAGCCAAGCACGCAGGGGAGACACCGGGGAGCTGTTTTTT. Translating gives CASSQARRGDTGELFF. Combining the CDR3 with reference TRBV3-1 and TRBJ2-2 gives the whole variable domain DTAVSQTPKYLVTQMGNDKSIKCEQNLGHDTMYWYKQDSKKFLKIMFSYNNKELIINETVPNRFSPKSPDKAHLNLHINSLELGDSAVYFCASSQARRGDTGELFFGEGSRLTVL.

CDR3 amino acids: CASSPQIGLAEQFF. Written as DNA, the CDR3 is TGTGCCAGCAGCCCCCAAATCGGACTAGCGGAGCAGTTCTTC. The chain joins TRBV3-1 to TRBJ2-1; TRBD2 matches 9 bases. Trimming took 4 bases from V and 10 from J; bases not matched to a gene: 8. Germline V lookup: CDR1 LGHDT, CDR2 YNNKEL (reference sequence). The CDR3 loop spans 14 amino acids.

The chain has TRBV6-2 or TRBV6-3 and TRBJ2-1, with D perhaps matching TRBD2 (7 bases). Trimming cost V 0 bases and J 4 bases, with 19 bases left between them. Germline values: CDR1 MNHEY, CDR2 SVGEGT. This CDR3 comprises 18 residues. The CDR3 reads CASSYSRTDSGNYNEQFF. In DNA form, the CDR3 reads TGTGCCAGCAGTTACTCCCGAACGGACAGCGGGAATTACAATGAGCAGTTCTTC.

This clonotype came up a few times. The chain recombines TRBV6-2 or TRBV6-3 with TRBJ2-1; 11 nucleotides agree with TRBD2. The germline CDR1 and CDR2 sequences are MNHEY and SVGEGT. The CDR3 loop spans 18 amino acids. The J segment lost 7 bases and the V segment lost 5 bases, leaving 16 bases of the junction unmatched. The CDR3 nucleotides are TGTGCCAGCAGTCACCTCCGGGGAGGTCTAGCGGGAGGAAATGAGCAGTTCTTC. As protein: CASSHLRGGLAGGNEQFF.

The V and J genes are TRBV15 and TRBJ2-3; possible D gene TRBD1, 5 bases. The CDR3 has 16 residues. Between the trimmed V and J ends, which lost 0 bases and 0 bases, there was a span of 10 bases. Germline CDR1 and CDR2: LNHNV and YYDKDF (reference sequence). The CDR3 sequence is CATSRDATVSTDTQYF. The CDR3, as DNA: TGTGCCACCAGCAGAGATGCGACAGTGAGCACAGATACGCAGTATTTT.

This clonotype was counted between two and nine times. This chain uses TRBV5-1 with TRBJ1-6; D not certain. Germline V gene sequence: CDR1 SGHRS, CDR2 YFSETQ. The CDR3 is 14 amino acids. Trimming took 0 bases from V and 7 from J, leaving 8 bases between them. This chain's CDR3 is CASSLEQLNSPLHF. The CDR3, as DNA: TGCGCCAGCAGCTTGGAACAGCTCAATTCACCCCTCCACTTT.